This T cell receptor (beta chain) was sequenced in a study of blood T cell repertoires in COVID-19. Study-level information: COVID-19 samples collected from the United States, Italy and Spain covered acute and convalescent phases. In each case, the material was cDNA or gDNA derived from T cells, B-cell-depleted T cells, or PBMCs.

V lost 6 bases to trimming and J lost 0 bases; unmatched junction nucleotides: 6. Per germline, CDR1 MNHEY and CDR2 SVGAGI. The CDR3 length is 15 residues. This table comes from immunoSEQ multiplex PCR, and its TCRdb copy is limited to in-frame clones, with some not included. The sample records hundreds of thousands of clones, 80% to 90% being singletons. The V gene is TRBV6-5, the J gene TRBJ1-2, with 8 bases lining up with TRBD1. The sample taken for sequencing was peripheral blood. The source of this sequence is a woman older than 75 with acute or convalescent COVID-19. In DNA, the CDR3 is TGTGCCAGCAGCGGCGGACAGGGAGCTAACTATGGCTACACCTTC. As protein: CASSGGQGANYGYTF.